These 19 T cell receptor beta chains came from one sample sequenced in a study of blood T cell repertoires in COVID-19. Data came from immunoSEQ multiplex PCR; TCRdb stores just in-frame clones and leaves some out. The repertoire holds some 180,000 clones, around 80% seen once, with roughly 19% in the top ten. Sequenced: PBMCs or T cells enriched from blood (not recorded which). These TCRs come from a woman in her seventies in a cohort exposed to, infected with or recovered from COVID-19 (not recorded which).

V and J are TRBV28 and TRBJ2-1; tentatively, D is TRBD2 (6 bases). V lost 5 bases, J lost 4 bases, and 18 bases lay in between. The CDR3 is 16 amino acids. Germline-derived CDR1 and CDR2 are MDHEN and SYDVKM. The CDR3, as DNA: TGTGCCAGCAGTGCCCTTCGAGCGGGCCCTTACAATGAGCAGTTCTTC. Amino acids: CASSALRAGPYNEQFF.

The gene calls are TRBV7-6 and TRBJ2-2, with TRBD2 matching over 11 bases. CDR1 is SGHVS and CDR2 is FNYEAQ in the germline V gene. This CDR3 contains 15 residues. V lost 3 bases and J lost 7; bases outside the gene matches: 4. The CDR3 reads CASSFLLAGVGELFF. CDR3 nucleotide sequence: TGTGCCAGCAGCTTCCTACTAGCGGGAGTCGGGGAGCTGTTTTTT.

The chain couples TRBV30 to TRBJ1-2; D not certain. Germline loops: CDR1 GTSNPN, CDR2 SVGIG (reference sequence). The CDR3 runs to 12 residues. V was cut by 4 bases and J by 1 base, with 7 bases left in between. Here the CDR3 DNA reads TGTGCCTGGACAGGATTTAACTATGGCTACACCTTC. Protein: CAWTGFNYGYTF.

The CDR3 nucleotides read TGCGCCAGCAGCCAACTTAACGACAGACGGATAGTGGGCACAGATACGCAGTATTTT. Translated: CASSQLNDRRIVGTDTQYF. The V and J genes are TRBV5-1 and TRBJ2-3; D might be TRBD1 (5 bases). V was pared by 4 bases and J by 1 base, with 25 bases between. Germline V lookup: CDR1 SGHRS, CDR2 YFSETQ. This CDR3 spans 19 amino acids.

The chain links TRBV18 to TRBJ1-3; perhaps TRBD1 as D (6 bases). V was clipped by 3 bases and J by 0 bases, with 15 bases between them. This CDR3 is 17 amino acids long. CDR1 is KGHSH and CDR2 is LQKENI in the germline V gene. CDR3 nucleotide sequence: TGTGCCAGCTCACCGAGGGGGGGGCTCCTCTCTGGAAACACCATATATTTT. Translated: CASSPRGGLLSGNTIYF.

The chain combines TRBV25-1 with TRBJ2-4; D is undetermined. Germline CDR1 and CDR2: MGHDK and SYGVNS. The CDR3 has 16 residues. The germline V and J ends were trimmed by 0 bases and 1 base, with 10 bases remaining between them. The CDR3 nucleotides read TGTGCCAGCAGTGAATATGGCGGTCGGGCCAAAAACATTCAGTACTTC. It yields the protein CASSEYGGRAKNIQYF.

V usage is TRBV28 and J usage is TRBJ2-7; 8 bases are shared with TRBD1. CDR3 length: 14 amino acids. Trimming removed 3 bases from V and 3 bases from J; junction bases left unmatched: 4. Germline loops: CDR1 MDHEN, CDR2 SYDVKM. The CDR3 protein is CASSLAGGVYEQYF. CDR3 in DNA: TGTGCCAGCAGTTTGGCAGGGGGCGTCTACGAGCAGTACTTC.

This chain joins TRBV6-5 and TRBJ1-5; D is possibly TRBD1 (6 bases). The germline gives CDR1 MNHEY, CDR2 SVGAGI. The CDR3 totals 14 residues. Trimming took 6 bases from V and 7 from J, leaving 16 bases between them. CDR3 amino acids: CASRRAGDTQPQHF. The CDR3 region has the DNA TGTGCCAGCAGACGGGCAGGGGATACCCAGCCCCAGCATTTT.

V is TRBV11-2 and J is TRBJ2-7, with 11 bases that match TRBD2. The junction had 12 bases not matched to a gene; V was cut back by 2 bases and J by 0 bases. Per the germline V gene, CDR1 is SGHAT and CDR2 is FQNNGV. This CDR3 region has 19 residues. The CDR3 sequence: CASSLFAGLAGVISYEQYF. In DNA, the CDR3 is TGTGCCAGCAGCTTATTCGCAGGACTAGCGGGCGTCATCTCCTACGAGCAGTACTTC.

The V and J genes are TRBV27 and TRBJ2-7, with TRBD2 matching over 15 bases. The germline gives CDR1 MNHEY, CDR2 SMNVEV (reference sequence). The CDR3 has 17 amino acids. The junction had 9 bases not matched to a gene; V was cut back by 5 bases and J by 4 bases. The CDR3, as DNA: TGTGCCAGCAGTCCGCATGAGGGACTAGCGGGAGGTTACGAGCAGTACTTC. It yields the protein CASSPHEGLAGGYEQYF.

The rearrangement links TRBV15 to TRBJ2-2; the D gene is possibly TRBD2 (6 bases). There are 18 residues in the CDR3. Trimming took 0 bases from V and 2 from J, leaving 16 bases between them. Per germline, CDR1 LNHNV and CDR2 YYDKDF (reference sequence). CDR3 DNA sequence: TGTGCCACCAGCAGAGAGCTCATGGGGCGGGAAAACACCGGGGAGCTGTTTTTT. It translates to CATSRELMGRENTGELFF.

This chain links TRBV3-1 (or the pseudogene TRBV3-2) with TRBJ2-5; D is uncertain. Trimming removed 4 bases from V and 7 bases from J, with 13 bases in between. The germline gives CDR1 LGHDT, CDR2 YNNKEL (reference sequence). This CDR3 contains 13 residues. CDR3 DNA sequence: TGTGCCAGCAGCCCCCACCAGGCAGGGACCCAGTACTTC. As protein: CASSPHQAGTQYF.

The chain combines TRBV28 with TRBJ1-1; possible D gene TRBD1, 6 bases. The V gene lost 7 bases and the J gene lost 3 bases, with 12 bases spanning the gap. Germline V gene data show CDR1 as MDHEN and CDR2 as SYDVKM. The CDR3 runs 13 residues. In nucleotides, the CDR3 is TGTGCCAGCACCGTACAGGGAGACACTGAAGCTTTCTTT. Encoded protein: CASTVQGDTEAFF.

This chain uses TRBV3-1 (or the pseudogene TRBV3-2) with TRBJ1-1; tentative D call: TRBD1 (5 bases). The CDR3 runs 14 residues. The ends were cut back, 6 bases at V and 1 base at J, with 12 bases in the middle. Germline V gives CDR1 LGHDT, CDR2 YNNKEL (reference sequence). For the CDR3, the DNA is TGTGCCAGCAGGAAACTTAGGGGGAACACTGAAGCTTTCTTT. Amino acids: CASRKLRGNTEAFF.

This chain links TRBV29-1 with TRBJ2-7, with D possibly TRBD2 on 6 matching bases. Germline V CDR1 and CDR2: SQVTM, ANQGSEA. The CDR3 is 13 residues long. V lost 6 bases and J 7 bases, leaving 19 bases between the germline ends. This CDR3 is CSVNAGTLEEQYF. CDR3 sequence (DNA): TGCAGCGTCAATGCCGGGACTCTCGAGGAGCAGTACTTC.

The chain joins TRBV3-1 (or the pseudogene TRBV3-2) to TRBJ1-3; TRBD1 agrees at 9 bases. This CDR3 spans 16 amino acids. The ends lost 1 base at V and 4 bases at J; junction bases unmatched: 5. The V gene's germline CDR1 is LGHDT and CDR2 YNNKEL (reference sequence). The CDR3 sequence: CASSQVGQGRGNTIYF. The CDR3 nucleotides are TGTGCCAGCAGCCAAGTCGGACAGGGGAGAGGAAACACCATATATTTT.

This clone occurred once. The chain joins TRBV5-1 to TRBJ1-4; the D is unclear. The V and J ends lost 4 bases and 7 bases respectively, with 17 bases between them. CDR3 size: 15 residues. CDR1 and CDR2 from the germline V gene are SGHRS and YFSETQ. The CDR3 spells CASSLGRSNTEKLFF. CDR3 in DNA: TGCGCCAGCAGCCTAGGTCGCTCCAATACTGAAAAACTGTTTTTT.

The J gene is TRBJ1-2, the V gene TRBV5-1; TRBD1 agrees at 12 bases. Per the germline V gene, CDR1 is SGHRS and CDR2 is YFSETQ. The CDR3 loop spans 14 amino acids. V shed 4 bases and J 8 bases; nucleotides not matched to a gene: 6. CDR3: CASSAGTGGVGYTF. The CDR3 coding sequence is TGCGCCAGCAGCGCCGGGACAGGGGGCGTCGGCTACACCTTC. Full variable domain (outside the CDR3, taken from reference TRBV5-1 and TRBJ1-2): KAGVTQTPRYLIKTRGQQVTLSCSPISGHRSVSWYQQTPGQGLQFLFEYFSETQRNKGNFPGRFSGRQFSNSRSEMNVSTLELGDSALYLCASSAGTGGVGYTFGSGTRLTVV.

The chain recombines TRBV19 with TRBJ1-5, with 9 bases that match TRBD1. Trimming removed 6 bases from V and 3 bases from J; junction bases left unmatched: 12. Germline V lookup: CDR1 LNHDA, CDR2 SQIVND (reference sequence). The CDR3 length is 17 residues. In nucleotides, the CDR3 is TGTGCCAGTAGAGGGACAGGGTTGGTCCACCCCAATCAGCCCCAGCATTTT. Its translation: CASRGTGLVHPNQPQHF.